Listed below are T cell receptor beta chains from one sample, sequenced in a study of blood T cells in healthy people across ages. A single record per CDR3 protein comes from TCRdb applying MiXCR to the 5' RACE reads. The sample carries about 970,000 distinct CDR3 sequences, 51% recorded once. The material sequenced was blood. The receptors shown here come from a woman aged 60-75 years in good health. Both conserved end residues are part of each CDR3. A D gene is named only where the DNA matches it firmly. Clone size, where shown, is once, few, many, or a class for clones that have expanded.

J | size | V | D | DNA | CDR3
TRBJ2-7 | . | TRBV15 | . | TGTGCCACCAGCAGAGTACCAGCGCGCCTGTTTGGGTACGAGCAGTACTTC | CATSRVPARLFGYEQYF
TRBJ1-5 | . | TRBV9 | . | TGTGCCAGCAGCTCCCATGGGCAGCGGGGCCTGCATTTT | CASSSHGQRGLHF
TRBJ1-1 | . | TRBV5-1 | . | TGCGCCAGCAGCGACACGAGGGAGAACACTGAAGCTTTCTTT | CASSDTRENTEAFF
TRBJ2-7 | few | TRBV4-3 | TRBD2 | TGCGCCAGCAGCCAATCCGTAGGACTAGCGGGACGCGAGCAGTACTTC | CASSQSVGLAGREQYF
TRBJ2-7 | few | TRBV9 | . | TGTGCCAGCAGCGTAGACGGGGGTAGCTCCTACGAGCAGTACTTC | CASSVDGGSSYEQYF
TRBJ2-7 | . | TRBV11-3 | . | TGTGCCAGCAGCTTAGGTCCAGCGGAAACCTACGAGCAGTACTTC | CASSLGPAETYEQYF
TRBJ2-7 | . | TRBV12-3/TRBV12-4 | . | TGTGCCAGCAGTTTCAGACCGGGCCCCGGACCCTACGAGCAGTACTTC | CASSFRPGPGPYEQYF
TRBJ1-5 | . | TRBV7-2 | . | TGTGTCAGCAGCTTAGACCAGGGTGGCCAGCCCCAGCATTTT | CVSSLDQGGQPQHF
TRBJ2-4 | few | TRBV20-1 | TRBD2 | TGCAGTGCTATGTCGACTAGCGGGGGAAGAAACATTCAGTACTTC | CSAMSTSGGRNIQYF
TRBJ2-3 | . | TRBV25-1 | TRBD2 | TGTGCCAGCAGTGAGGCGGAGCGGGGCACGCAGTATTTT | CASSEAERGTQYF
TRBJ2-1 | few | TRBV7-3 | . | TGTGCCAGCAGCTTAAGAGGGCTTGGAAATGAGCAGTTCTTC | CASSLRGLGNEQFF
TRBJ1-2 | . | TRBV27 | . | TGTGCCAGCAGTTTATCGCCCCGCCAGGGCGGCTACACCTTC | CASSLSPRQGGYTF
TRBJ1-2 | few | TRBV7-2 | TRBD1 | TGTGCCAGCAGCCGCGAGCGCGGGGCAGGGGGCTTTGGCTACACCTTC | CASSRERGAGGFGYTF
TRBJ2-5 | . | TRBV20-1 | . | TGCAGTGCTAGTTCCGCGGGGACTCAGTACTTC | CSASSAGTQYF
TRBJ1-1 | . | TRBV4-2 | . | TGTGCCAGCAGCCAAGTCCAGGGGACCGCTGAAGCTTTCTTT | CASSQVQGTAEAFF
TRBJ2-7 | . | TRBV28 | . | TGTGCCGGCAATACCGGCTCCTACGAGCAGTACTTC | CAGNTGSYEQYF
TRBJ2-1 | . | TRBV4-3 | TRBD1 | TGCGCCAGCAGCGAACACCTCGGGACAGGGAGTGACAATGAGCAGTTCTTC | CASSEHLGTGSDNEQFF